The 6 T cell receptor beta chains listed next were all sequenced from one sample in a study of cytomegalovirus exposure and HLA in healthy donors. Researchers ran the PCR with 60 Vbeta and 13 Jbeta primers. TCRdb's copy holds only in-frame clones and misses some; the assay was immunoSEQ multiplex PCR. The data hold more than 85,000 clones, with roughly 80% observed a single time. The sample was PBMCs. All receptors come from a man aged 25 to 45 in good health and CMV-seropositive.

The genes are TRBV4-1 and TRBJ1-2; D is unclear. The length of the CDR3 is 14 residues. Trimming shortened V by 1 base and J by 8 bases, and 14 bases separated the two germline ends. The germline gives CDR1 MGHRA, CDR2 YSYEKL. This chain's CDR3 is CASSQGVDSSGYTF. The CDR3, as DNA: TGCGCCAGCAGCCAAGGGGTGGACTCAAGCGGCTACACCTTC.

The chain links TRBV9 to TRBJ1-2, with TRBD1 matching 8 bases. The CDR3 covers 14 residues. Germline assignment: CDR1 SGDLS and CDR2 YYNGEE. V was clipped by 3 bases and J by 5 bases; unmatched bases: 6. CDR3 residues: CASSARGRGYGYTF. The CDR3 bases are TGTGCCAGCAGCGCCAGGGGGCGCGGGTATGGCTACACCTTC.

V is TRBV19 and J is TRBJ1-2; TRBD1 matches 8 bases. The CDR3 consists of 13 residues. V shed 4 bases and J 9 bases; nucleotides not matched to a gene: 7. Germline CDR1 is LNHDA and CDR2 is SQIVND (reference sequence). The CDR3 sequence: CASSNLQGDSYTF. In DNA form, the CDR3 reads TGTGCCAGTAGTAATCTACAGGGGGATAGCTACACCTTC.

The chain has TRBV29-1 and TRBJ2-2; TRBD2 might be the D (6 bases). CDR3 size: 15 residues. The V gene's germline CDR1 is SQVTM and CDR2 ANQGSEA. V lost 5 bases and J 0 bases, leaving 13 bases between the germline ends. As DNA, the CDR3 is TGCAGCGTTCGCGGGAACCCCCCGAACACCGGGGAGCTGTTTTTT. This translates into CSVRGNPPNTGELFF.

The rearrangement links TRBV6-6 to TRBJ2-2; TRBD1 is a possible D gene (7 bases). CDR1 MNHNY and CDR2 SVGAGI come from the germline V gene (reference sequence). The CDR3 runs 16 residues. Between the trimmed V and J ends, which lost 2 bases and 6 bases, there was a span of 16 bases. In DNA, the CDR3 is TGTGCCAGCAGTTACGCGGTGACAGGGACTCCCGGGGAGCTGTTTTTT. It codes for CASSYAVTGTPGELFF.

This chain joins TRBV27 and TRBJ2-2, with D maybe TRBD1 (5 bases). V was clipped by 4 bases and J by 6 bases, with 18 bases between them. The CDR3 has 16 residues. The germline V gene has CDR1 MNHEY and CDR2 SMNVEV (reference sequence). The CDR3 DNA is TGTGCCAGCAGTTACAGGCCAGGGTATAGGGCCGGGGAGCTGTTTTTT. Encoded protein: CASSYRPGYRAGELFF.